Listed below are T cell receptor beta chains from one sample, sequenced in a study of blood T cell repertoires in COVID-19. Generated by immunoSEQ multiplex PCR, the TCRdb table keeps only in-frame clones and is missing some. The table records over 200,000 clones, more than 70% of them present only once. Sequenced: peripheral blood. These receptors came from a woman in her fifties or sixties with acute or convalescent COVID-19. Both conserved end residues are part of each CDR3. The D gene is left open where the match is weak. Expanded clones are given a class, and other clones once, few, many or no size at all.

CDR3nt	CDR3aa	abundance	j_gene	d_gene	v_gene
TGTGCCAGTAGTCTCCCCCTGGGTAGCGCCCAAGAGACCCAGTACTTC	CASSLPLGSAQETQYF	NA	TRBJ2-5	NA	TRBV19
TGCGCCAGCAGCTTGGACAGTCTCTCTGGAAACACCATATATTTT	CASSLDSLSGNTIYF	NA	TRBJ1-3	NA	TRBV5-1
TGTGCCAGCAGTTATGCAGGCGGGATTGTAACTGAAGCTTTCTTT	CASSYAGGIVTEAFF	NA	TRBJ1-1	NA	TRBV6-2/TRBV6-3
TGTGCCAGCTCACGACTAGCGGGAGGGTCTGCAGATACGCAGTATTTT	CASSRLAGGSADTQYF	NA	TRBJ2-3	TRBD2	TRBV18
TGTGCCTGGAGCCGGGGATCTCGATACCAAGCTTTCTTT	CAWSRGSRYQAFF	NA	TRBJ1-1	NA	TRBV30
TGTGCCAGCAGTTTAGCGACTGGTCCCTACGAGCAGTACTTC	CASSLATGPYEQYF	NA	TRBJ2-7	NA	TRBV28
TGTGCCAGCAGCCAAGATCTCGGTATTACAGATACGCAGTATTTT	CASSQDLGITDTQYF	once	TRBJ2-3	NA	TRBV4-2
TGTGCCAGCAGGGTACAGTTGTCCCAAGAGACCCAGTACTTC	CASRVQLSQETQYF	NA	TRBJ2-5	NA	TRBV28
TGTGCCAGCAGCAGAACACTAGCGGGAGGTACCGGGGAGCTGTTTTTT	CASSRTLAGGTGELFF	NA	TRBJ2-2	TRBD2	TRBV7-2
TGTGCCAGTAGTGTCCTAGGACTCCAGAACACTGAAGCTTTCTTT	CASSVLGLQNTEAFF	once	TRBJ1-1	NA	TRBV19
TGTGCCAGCAGTGAAGCGTCGGTCTACGAGCAGTACTTC	CASSEASVYEQYF	NA	TRBJ2-7	NA	TRBV6-1
TGTGCCTGGAGTTTGGGGGGGGATAATGAAAAACTGTTTTTT	CAWSLGGDNEKLFF	NA	TRBJ1-4	NA	TRBV30
TGTGCCAGCAGTAGGGAGATTGGAAACACCATATATTTT	CASSREIGNTIYF	NA	TRBJ1-3	NA	TRBV6-5
TGTGCCAGCTCACCAGCCAATACAGGGAACGGTGAAGCTTTCTTT	CASSPANTGNGEAFF	NA	TRBJ1-1	NA	TRBV18
TGCGCCAGCAGCCAAGAGGTTAGCGGGACCTACGAGCAGTACTTC	CASSQEVSGTYEQYF	NA	TRBJ2-7	TRBD2	TRBV4-1
TGTGCCAGCAGCTTAATAGAAATGGCAGATACGCAGTATTTT	CASSLIEMADTQYF	NA	TRBJ2-3	NA	TRBV7-9
TGCGCCAGCAGCTTGGTCTATGGGACAGGAGAAACACCCCTCCACTTT	CASSLVYGTGETPLHF	NA	TRBJ1-6	TRBD1	TRBV5-1
TGTGCCAGCTCAGTCAGGGCTGGAAACACCATATATTTT	CASSVRAGNTIYF	NA	TRBJ1-3	NA	TRBV18
TGCGCCAGCAGCCAAGATTGGACAGTTCAAGAAAAACTGTTTTTT	CASSQDWTVQEKLFF	NA	TRBJ1-4	NA	TRBV4-3
TGTGCCAGCAGTTCAAAGGAGGCCTTAGCGGGAGTCGGCTACGAGCAGTACTTC	CASSSKEALAGVGYEQYF	NA	TRBJ2-7	TRBD2	TRBV28
TGTGCCACCAGTGATCCGACAGGCTGGCAGTACTTC	CATSDPTGWQYF	NA	TRBJ2-7	NA	TRBV24-1
TGTGCCAGCACCTCGGGCGGGAGTAGTACCAATGAGCAGTTCTTC	CASTSGGSSTNEQFF	once	TRBJ2-1	TRBD2	TRBV28